These T cell receptor beta chains were read from a single sample in a study of shared clonotypes between healthy human individuals. The repertoire was sequenced with immunoSEQ multiplex PCR; TCRdb's copy has only in-frame clones and lacks some. The repertoire includes roughly 2.2 million clones, around 90% of them detected once, and approximately 0.4% sits in the top ten. The source material was naive CD4+ T cells from PBMCs. The origin of the receptors is a man younger than 35 in good health. Some clones in this sample may be carry-over from other donors' samples. The CDR3 runs from the conserved cysteine through the conserved F or W. Fields, in order: CDR3 DNA, CDR3 protein, clone size, V gene, D gene, J gene. D genes are given only for firm matches. A row's size may be missing; if present it is once, few, many or a size class.

DNA: TGTGCTAGTGGTTTGATCCCAACCTCCTACAATGAGCAGTTCTTC
CDR3: CASGLIPTSYNEQFF
size: NA
V: TRBV12-5
D: NA
J: TRBJ2-1

DNA: TGTGCCAGCAGCTTCCAGGACAGGAGAACTCTCTACAATGAGCAGTTCTTC
CDR3: CASSFQDRRTLYNEQFF
size: NA
V: TRBV5-4
D: TRBD1
J: TRBJ2-1

DNA: TGCAGTGCTAGCAGGACAGGGTACCGGTATTTT
CDR3: CSASRTGYRYF
size: NA
V: TRBV20-1
D: TRBD1
J: TRBJ2-3

DNA: TGTGCCAGCTCACCACGGGGTTCCCGGGACGCCAAAAACATTCAGTACTTC
CDR3: CASSPRGSRDAKNIQYF
size: NA
V: TRBV18
D: NA
J: TRBJ2-4

DNA: TGTGCCAGCAGCGCCGGGACAGGGACCTACAATGAGCAGTTCTTC
CDR3: CASSAGTGTYNEQFF
size: NA
V: TRBV9
D: TRBD1
J: TRBJ2-1

DNA: TGTGCCAGCAGCAGGAACGAGGGCACTGAAGCTTTCTTT
CDR3: CASSRNEGTEAFF
size: NA
V: TRBV7-9
D: NA
J: TRBJ1-1

DNA: TGTGCCAGTACAAATCGGAGGGAGATCCAAGAGACCCAGTACTTC
CDR3: CASTNRREIQETQYF
size: NA
V: TRBV19
D: NA
J: TRBJ2-5

DNA: TGTGCCAGCAGCCAAGATTACCAGGGCAAAAACATTCAGTACTTC
CDR3: CASSQDYQGKNIQYF
size: NA
V: TRBV4-2
D: NA
J: TRBJ2-4

DNA: TGCGCCAGCAGCCTGCCTCTAGCGGGAACTAGCACAGATACGCAGTATTTT
CDR3: CASSLPLAGTSTDTQYF
size: NA
V: TRBV5-1
D: TRBD2
J: TRBJ2-3

DNA: TGTGCCAGCAGTAGGACAGGAGAGAACAATCAGCCCCAGCATTTT
CDR3: CASSRTGENNQPQHF
size: NA
V: TRBV6-5
D: TRBD1
J: TRBJ1-5

DNA: TGTGCCAGCATCACCACTAGCGGGAGAACCGCGCAGTATTTT
CDR3: CASITTSGRTAQYF
size: NA
V: TRBV11-2
D: TRBD2
J: TRBJ2-3

DNA: TGCGCCAGCAGCTCCGGACCGACGGAGAACACCGGGGAGCTGTTTTTT
CDR3: CASSSGPTENTGELFF
size: NA
V: TRBV10-1
D: NA
J: TRBJ2-2

DNA: TGTGCCAGCAGCTTTCTCAGAGCAGATACGCAGTATTTT
CDR3: CASSFLRADTQYF
size: NA
V: TRBV11-3
D: NA
J: TRBJ2-3

DNA: TGCAGCGTTGAAAGGGGTCCCCAAGAGACCCAGTACTTC
CDR3: CSVERGPQETQYF
size: NA
V: TRBV29-1
D: NA
J: TRBJ2-5

DNA: TGTGCCAGCAGCCTCTCTGGTGCCGGGACTAGCTACGAGCAGTACTTC
CDR3: CASSLSGAGTSYEQYF
size: NA
V: TRBV14
D: TRBD2
J: TRBJ2-7

DNA: TGTGCCAGCCTGGACAGCTTTGAAGCTTTCTTT
CDR3: CASLDSFEAFF
size: NA
V: TRBV28
D: NA
J: TRBJ1-1

DNA: TGCGCCAGCAGCCCCAGGAATATGGTGACCTACAATGAGCAGTTCTTC
CDR3: CASSPRNMVTYNEQFF
size: NA
V: TRBV5-1
D: NA
J: TRBJ2-1

DNA: TGTGCCAGCAGTGCCCGGACAGGGGGGACGACAGATACGCAGTATTTT
CDR3: CASSARTGGTTDTQYF
size: NA
V: TRBV6-1
D: TRBD1
J: TRBJ2-3

DNA: TGTGCCAGCAGCTTATCCCCAGGGGGCTACGAGCAGTACTTC
CDR3: CASSLSPGGYEQYF
size: NA
V: TRBV7-2
D: TRBD1
J: TRBJ2-7

DNA: TGTGCCAGCTCACCAATGCAGAACACTGAAGCTTTCTTT
CDR3: CASSPMQNTEAFF
size: few
V: TRBV18
D: NA
J: TRBJ1-1

DNA: TGTGCCAGCAGCCCCAGCGGCGGGATCTACGAGCAGTACTTC
CDR3: CASSPSGGIYEQYF
size: NA
V: TRBV11-2
D: NA
J: TRBJ2-7

DNA: TGTGCCAGCGGTGGGACAGCGAATTCACCCCTCCACTTT
CDR3: CASGGTANSPLHF
size: NA
V: TRBV5-6
D: TRBD1
J: TRBJ1-6

DNA: TGTGCCAGCAGCTTAGGGGGGTTGGCTAATGAAAAACTGTTTTTT
CDR3: CASSLGGLANEKLFF
size: NA
V: TRBV7-8
D: NA
J: TRBJ1-4

DNA: TGTGCCACCAGTCCCCGGTTTGATCGGGAAGCTTTCTTT
CDR3: CATSPRFDREAFF
size: NA
V: TRBV15
D: NA
J: TRBJ1-1

DNA: TGTGCCAGCAGTGAGGATTCTGGGGCCAACGTCCTGACTTTC
CDR3: CASSEDSGANVLTF
size: NA
V: TRBV25-1
D: NA
J: TRBJ2-6

DNA: TGTGCCAGCAGTTTCCGGGGTACGGGGCCCTCCTACGAGCAGTACTTC
CDR3: CASSFRGTGPSYEQYF
size: NA
V: TRBV28
D: NA
J: TRBJ2-7

DNA: TGTGCCAGCACAACTCGGTTGTGGGGAAACACCATATATTTT
CDR3: CASTTRLWGNTIYF
size: NA
V: TRBV28
D: NA
J: TRBJ1-3

DNA: TGTGCCTGGAGGCGTCAGGGGGAACGGGGCTACACCTTC
CDR3: CAWRRQGERGYTF
size: few
V: TRBV30
D: TRBD1
J: TRBJ1-2

DNA: TGTGCCTGGAGTGACCACGAGCAGTACTTC
CDR3: CAWSDHEQYF
size: NA
V: TRBV30
D: NA
J: TRBJ2-7

DNA: TGCGCCAGCAGCCCGGGGAGGGCCCTGGAGACCCAGTACTTC
CDR3: CASSPGRALETQYF
size: NA
V: TRBV5-1
D: TRBD2
J: TRBJ2-5

DNA: TGCGCCAGCAGCTTGGATGGTAAAGGTAGTGAGCAGTTCTTC
CDR3: CASSLDGKGSEQFF
size: once
V: TRBV5-1
D: NA
J: TRBJ2-1

DNA: TGCGCCAGCAGCTTGGCGGGACAACAAGAGACCCAGTACTTC
CDR3: CASSLAGQQETQYF
size: NA
V: TRBV5-1
D: NA
J: TRBJ2-5

DNA: TGTGCCAGCAGTTTATGGAAGTGGAGAGGAGCCGGGGAGCTGTTTTTT
CDR3: CASSLWKWRGAGELFF
size: NA
V: TRBV27
D: NA
J: TRBJ2-2

DNA: TGTGCCAGCAGCCTCCTAGGTGGGGGAGCCGGCACTGAAGCTTTCTTT
CDR3: CASSLLGGGAGTEAFF
size: NA
V: TRBV4-2
D: NA
J: TRBJ1-1

DNA: TGTGCCAGCAGCGTGAAAAGTGCGGAGGGAGGTACGCAGTATTTT
CDR3: CASSVKSAEGGTQYF
size: NA
V: TRBV5-4
D: NA
J: TRBJ2-3

DNA: TGTGCCAGCAGTCCCAGGACCAACGGGGATACGCAGTATTTT
CDR3: CASSPRTNGDTQYF
size: NA
V: TRBV27
D: NA
J: TRBJ2-3

DNA: TGTGCCAGCAGTTTCCCCCGAGATCAGCCCCAGCATTTT
CDR3: CASSFPRDQPQHF
size: NA
V: TRBV28
D: NA
J: TRBJ1-5

DNA: TGTGCCAGTAGTATTGTCGCACAAGAGACCCAGTACTTC
CDR3: CASSIVAQETQYF
size: once
V: TRBV19
D: NA
J: TRBJ2-5

DNA: TGTGCCAGCAGCTTAAGGGACTCTGGAAACACCATATATTTT
CDR3: CASSLRDSGNTIYF
size: NA
V: TRBV7-3
D: NA
J: TRBJ1-3

DNA: TGCGCCAGCAGCCAAGATACGCCTTCTTCCTACGAGCAGTACTTC
CDR3: CASSQDTPSSYEQYF
size: NA
V: TRBV4-1
D: NA
J: TRBJ2-7

DNA: TGTGCCAGCATCAAATATCAGGGGATCGACGAGCAGTACTTC
CDR3: CASIKYQGIDEQYF
size: NA
V: TRBV6-1
D: NA
J: TRBJ2-7

DNA: TGTGCCAGCAGCCGGGACAGCAACACTGAAGCTTTCTTT
CDR3: CASSRDSNTEAFF
size: few
V: TRBV7-7
D: TRBD1
J: TRBJ1-1